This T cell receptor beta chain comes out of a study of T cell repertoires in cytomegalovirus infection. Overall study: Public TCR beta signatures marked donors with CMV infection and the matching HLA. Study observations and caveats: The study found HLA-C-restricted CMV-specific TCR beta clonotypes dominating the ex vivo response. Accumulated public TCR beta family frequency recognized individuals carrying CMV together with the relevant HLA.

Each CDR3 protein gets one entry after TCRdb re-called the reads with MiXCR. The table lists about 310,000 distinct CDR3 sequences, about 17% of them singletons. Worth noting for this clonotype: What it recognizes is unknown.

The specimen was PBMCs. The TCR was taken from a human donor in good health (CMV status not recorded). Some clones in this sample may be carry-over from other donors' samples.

The CDR3 DNA sequence: TGCGCCAGCAGCCAAGGTTTCAGGATCAATGAGCAGTTCTTC. Its protein product is CASSQGFRINEQFF. The genes are TRBV4-3 and TRBJ2-1; unclear D gene. Trimming took 1 base from V and 6 from J, leaving 10 bases between them. Germline V lookup: CDR1 LGHNA, CDR2 YSLEER. This CDR3 is 14 amino acids long.